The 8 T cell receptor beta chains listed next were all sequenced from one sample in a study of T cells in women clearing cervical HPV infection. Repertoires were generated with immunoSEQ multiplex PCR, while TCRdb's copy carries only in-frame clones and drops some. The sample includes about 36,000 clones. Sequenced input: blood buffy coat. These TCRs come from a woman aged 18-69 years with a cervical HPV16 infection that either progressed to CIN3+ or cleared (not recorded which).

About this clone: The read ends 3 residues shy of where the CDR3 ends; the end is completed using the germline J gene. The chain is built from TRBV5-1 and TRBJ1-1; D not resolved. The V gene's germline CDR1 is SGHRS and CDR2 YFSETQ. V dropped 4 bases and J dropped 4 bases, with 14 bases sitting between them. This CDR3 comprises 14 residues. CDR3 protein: CASSPIPEATEAFF. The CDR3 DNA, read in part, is TGCGCCAGCAGCCCAATCCCAGAGGCCACTGAA.

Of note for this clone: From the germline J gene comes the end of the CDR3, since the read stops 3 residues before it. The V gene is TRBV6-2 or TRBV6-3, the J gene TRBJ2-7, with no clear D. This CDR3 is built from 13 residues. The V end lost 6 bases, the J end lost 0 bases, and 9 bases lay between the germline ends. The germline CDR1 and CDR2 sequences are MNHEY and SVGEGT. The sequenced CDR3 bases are TGTGCCAGCAGCAGTATTGGCTCCTACGAG. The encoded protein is CASSSIGSYE. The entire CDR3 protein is CASSSIGSYEQYF.

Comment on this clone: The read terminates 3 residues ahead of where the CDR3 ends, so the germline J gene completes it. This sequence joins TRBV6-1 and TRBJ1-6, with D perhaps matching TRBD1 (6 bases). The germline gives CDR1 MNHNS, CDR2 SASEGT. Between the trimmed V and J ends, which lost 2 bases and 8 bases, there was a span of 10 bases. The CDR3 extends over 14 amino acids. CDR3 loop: CASSEWDTYSPLHF. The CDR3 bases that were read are TGTGCCAGCAGTGAATGGGACACCTATTCACCC.

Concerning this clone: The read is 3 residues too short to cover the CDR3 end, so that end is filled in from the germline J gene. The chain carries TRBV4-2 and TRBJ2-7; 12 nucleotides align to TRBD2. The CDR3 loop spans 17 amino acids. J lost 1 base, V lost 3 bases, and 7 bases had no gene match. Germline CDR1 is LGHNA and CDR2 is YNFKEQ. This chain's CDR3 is CASSQTSGGLTSYEQYF. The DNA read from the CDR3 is TGTGCCAGCAGCCAGACTAGCGGGGGCCTAACTTCCTACGAG.

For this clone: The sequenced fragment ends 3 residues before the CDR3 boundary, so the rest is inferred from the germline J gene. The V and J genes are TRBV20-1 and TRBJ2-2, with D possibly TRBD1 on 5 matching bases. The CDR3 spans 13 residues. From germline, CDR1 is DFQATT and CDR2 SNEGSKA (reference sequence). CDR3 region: CSAPDTLGSPLFF. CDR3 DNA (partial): TGCAGTGCTCCGGACACTCTTGGTTCACCG.

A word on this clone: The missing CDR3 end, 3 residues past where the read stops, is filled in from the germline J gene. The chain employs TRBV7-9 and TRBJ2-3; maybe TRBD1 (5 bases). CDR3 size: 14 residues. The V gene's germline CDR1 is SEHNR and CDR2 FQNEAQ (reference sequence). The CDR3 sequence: CASRRSGFQETQYF. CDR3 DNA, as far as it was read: TGTGCCAGCAGGCGATCAGGGTTCCAAGAGACG. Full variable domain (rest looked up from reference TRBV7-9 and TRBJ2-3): DTGVSQNPRHKITKRGQNVTFRCDPISEHNRLYWYRQTLGQGPEFLTYFQNEAQLEKSRLLSDRFSAERPKGSFSTLEIQRTEQGDSAMYLCASRRSGFQETQYFGPGTRLTVL.

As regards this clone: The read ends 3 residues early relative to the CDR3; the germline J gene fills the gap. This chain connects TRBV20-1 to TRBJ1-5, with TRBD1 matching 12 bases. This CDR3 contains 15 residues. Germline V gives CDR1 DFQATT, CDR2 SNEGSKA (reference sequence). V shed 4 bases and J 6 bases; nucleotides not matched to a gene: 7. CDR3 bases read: TGCAGTGCTATACTCGGGACAGGGGGCCTTCAGCCC. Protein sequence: CSAILGTGGLQP. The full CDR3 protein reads CSAILGTGGLQPQHF.

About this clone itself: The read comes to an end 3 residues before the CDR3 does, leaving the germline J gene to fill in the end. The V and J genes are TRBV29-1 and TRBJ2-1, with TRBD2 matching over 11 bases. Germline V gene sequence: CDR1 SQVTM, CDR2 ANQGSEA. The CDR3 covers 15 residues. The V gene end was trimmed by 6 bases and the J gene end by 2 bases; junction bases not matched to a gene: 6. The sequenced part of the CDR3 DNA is TGCAGCGTCGGTCCGGGACTAGCGGCCTACAATGAG. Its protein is CSVGPGLAAYNE. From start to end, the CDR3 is CSVGPGLAAYNEQFF.